The 29 T cell receptor beta chains reported below all come from one sample, sequenced in a study of identical twins. TCRdb recomputed calls from the 5' RACE reads with MiXCR, one row per CDR3 protein. The sample has roughly 480,000 distinct CDR3 sequences, 20% to 30% seen once. The same sample was also used in a study of T cells expressing NK-cell markers.

What was sequenced was CD4+ T cells sorted from blood. These receptors originate from a woman between 18 and 29 years old in good health.

This clonotype was observed a few times. V is TRBV29-1 and J is TRBJ2-2; D remains ambiguous. Per germline, CDR1 SQVTM and CDR2 ANQGSEA. The germline V and J ends were trimmed by 8 bases and 4 bases, with 11 bases remaining between them. The CDR3 is 12 amino acids. CDR3 sequence reads: CSSSYGTGELFF. The CDR3 DNA sequence: TGCAGCTCCAGCTATGGCACCGGGGAGCTGTTTTTT.

The genes are TRBV20-1 and TRBJ2-2; the D is unclear. The V end was cut by 1 base, the J end by 6 bases, with 12 bases between. The CDR3 runs 14 residues. CDR1 and CDR2 from the germline V gene are DFQATT and SNEGSKA (reference sequence). The CDR3 DNA reads as TGCAGTGCTAGAGCCCAACGGATTGCCGGGGAGCTGTTTTTT. Translation gives CSARAQRIAGELFF.

This clonotype was recorded only once. The junction and the germline gene differ at one end; a read error may be behind it. This chain links TRBV12-3 or TRBV12-4 with TRBJ2-3, with D uncertain. This CDR3 has 12 residues. CDR3 amino acids: CAGSLIGDTQYF. The CDR3, as DNA: TGTGCCGGCAGTTTAATCGGGGATACGCAGTATTTT.

This clonotype came up a few times. This sequence joins TRBV20-1 and TRBJ2-3; TRBD2 matches 8 bases. After removal of 3 bases from V and 0 bases from J, the junction contained 5 bases not matched to a gene. Germline CDR1 reads DFQATT; CDR2 reads SNEGSKA (reference sequence). CDR3 length equals 15 residues. CDR3: CSASSLAASTDTQYF. The CDR3 DNA reads as TGCAGTGCTAGTTCACTAGCGGCTAGCACAGATACGCAGTATTTT.

The chain recombines TRBV9 with TRBJ2-3; D gene ambiguous. Germline CDR1 SGDLS, CDR2 YYNGEE. There are 13 residues in the CDR3. V dropped 3 bases and J dropped 6 bases, with 11 bases sitting between them. CDR3 DNA: TGTGCCAGCAGCGCCCGACCCTTCGATACGCAGTATTTT. The encoded protein is CASSARPFDTQYF.

The rearrangement joins TRBV10-1 to TRBJ2-5; 11 positions match TRBD2. The germline gives CDR1 WNHNN, CDR2 SYGVQD (reference sequence). The V gene end was trimmed by 0 bases and the J gene end by 5 bases; junction bases not matched to a gene: 5. The CDR3 spans 16 residues. CDR3 residues: CASSESSSGRLETQYF. In nucleotides, the CDR3 is TGCGCCAGCAGTGAGTCGTCTAGCGGGAGGTTGGAGACCCAGTACTTC.

This clonotype showed up just a few times. The CDR3 is CSAMDRAGDTQYF. CDR3 coding DNA: TGCAGTGCTATGGACAGGGCTGGCGATACGCAGTATTTT. V gene TRBV20-1 combines with J gene TRBJ2-3; 8 bases map to TRBD1. Germline V gives CDR1 DFQATT, CDR2 SNEGSKA (reference sequence). J gave up 6 bases and V 4 bases, and 6 bases lay outside the gene matches. The CDR3 has 13 amino acids.

The table lists this clonotype with many counts. The V and J genes are TRBV29-1 and TRBJ2-7; no reliable D call. The V gene's germline CDR1 is SQVTM and CDR2 ANQGSEA. This CDR3 contains 13 residues. V was shortened by 7 bases and J by 3 bases, with 16 bases between the two germline ends. In DNA, the CDR3 is TGCAGCGCCTACGTGACATTTGGCTACGAGCAGTACTTC. Protein: CSAYVTFGYEQYF.

This clonotype was picked up many times. The chain employs TRBV19 and TRBJ1-1; D unresolved. Looked up from germline, CDR1 is LNHDA and CDR2 is SQIVND (reference sequence). CDR3 size: 14 residues. Trimming took 4 bases from V and 0 from J, leaving 9 bases between them. The CDR3 region has the DNA TGTGCCAGTAGTAAGTCCAGGTTGAACACTGAAGCTTTCTTT. Its translation: CASSKSRLNTEAFF.

The chain recombines TRBV6-4 with TRBJ1-5; no reliable D call. Germline-derived CDR1 and CDR2 are MRHNA and SNTAGT. The CDR3 is 14 amino acids. V lost 2 bases to trimming and J lost 0 bases, with 5 bases between them. CDR3: CASSDITSNQPQHF. The CDR3, as DNA: TGTGCCAGCAGTGACATTACTAGCAATCAGCCCCAGCATTTT.

This clonotype was observed a few times. The chain couples TRBV7-9 to TRBJ2-7, with 7 nucleotides matching TRBD1. The CDR3 covers 15 residues. Germline loops: CDR1 SEHNR, CDR2 FQNEAQ (reference sequence). V dropped 4 bases and J dropped 5; count of bases not matched to a gene: 11. The CDR3 protein is CASSSSNTGAHEQYF. The CDR3 bases are TGTGCCAGCAGCTCCTCCAATACAGGGGCCCACGAGCAGTACTTC.

The chain couples TRBV2 to TRBJ2-5, with D maybe TRBD2 (6 bases). V shed 2 bases and J shed 5 bases, with 18 bases lying between them. The CDR3 is made up of 16 amino acids. Germline loops: CDR1 SNHLY, CDR2 FYNNEI. In DNA form, the CDR3 reads TGTGCCAGCAGTGAATCGGGGCCCACGGGGAGGGAGACCCAGTACTTC. Translating gives CASSESGPTGRETQYF.

The gene calls are TRBV20-1 and TRBJ1-1; D ambiguous. The CDR3 totals 14 residues. V was clipped by 6 bases and J by 0 bases, with 14 bases between them. Per germline, CDR1 DFQATT and CDR2 SNEGSKA (reference sequence). This CDR3 reads CSARPGSMNTEAFF. Written as DNA, the CDR3 is TGCAGTGCCAGGCCCGGGTCCATGAACACTGAAGCTTTCTTT.

This chain connects TRBV3-1 to TRBJ2-5, with TRBD2 matching 9 bases. The CDR3 runs 15 residues. Germline trimming cut 1 base from V and 4 bases from J; bases unmatched to any gene: 4. Looked up from germline, CDR1 is LGHDT and CDR2 is YNNKEL (reference sequence). CDR3 in DNA: TGTGCCAGCAGCCAAGGCCCGACTAGCGGAGAGACCCAGTACTTC. Translating it yields CASSQGPTSGETQYF.

This clonotype appeared a few times. V usage is TRBV12-3 or TRBV12-4 and J usage is TRBJ1-6; D is unresolved. There are 14 residues in the CDR3. Between the trimmed V and J ends, which lost 2 bases and 7 bases, there was a span of 9 bases. The CDR3 DNA sequence: TGTGCCAGCAGTTTAAGACATACCAATTCACCCCTCCACTTT. It encodes CASSLRHTNSPLHF.

The chain has TRBV5-6 and TRBJ2-6, with D perhaps assigned TRBD1 or TRBD2 (5 bases each). V was shortened by 2 bases and J by 4 bases, with 10 bases between the two germline ends. The germline V gene has CDR1 SGHDT and CDR2 YYEEEE. This CDR3 region has 15 residues. This chain's CDR3 is CASSFYGAGANVLTF. The CDR3 DNA reads as TGTGCCAGCAGCTTTTACGGGGCCGGGGCCAACGTCCTGACTTTC.

This clonotype has just a few counts. The V call is TRBV10-3, the J call TRBJ2-1; perhaps TRBD2 as D (6 bases). V dropped 3 bases and J dropped 0 bases, with 12 bases sitting between them. The CDR3 contains 16 residues. The germline V gene has CDR1 ENHRY and CDR2 SYGVKD. Written as DNA, the CDR3 is TGTGCCATCAGTGAAGGGGACTGGAGCTCCTACAATGAGCAGTTCTTC. Translated, it gives CAISEGDWSSYNEQFF.

This clonotype has ten or more counts. V gene TRBV20-1 combines with J gene TRBJ2-1; no definite D call. This CDR3 is built from 14 residues. V was clipped by 3 bases and J by 0 bases, with 9 bases between them. Looked up from germline, CDR1 is DFQATT and CDR2 is SNEGSKA (reference sequence). The CDR3 coding sequence is TGCAGTGCTAGCTCCGGGCCCTCCTACAATGAGCAGTTCTTC. Protein product: CSASSGPSYNEQFF.

The genes are TRBV18 and TRBJ2-5; D might be TRBD1 (5 bases). CDR1 and CDR2 from the germline V gene are KGHSH and LQKENI. The CDR3 totals 13 residues. With 4 bases removed from V and 2 bases from J, the gap between germline ends came to 8 bases. The CDR3 sequence is CASSLRAQETQYF. The DNA for the CDR3 is TGTGCCAGCTCACTCAGGGCTCAAGAGACCCAGTACTTC.

The chain recombines TRBV30 with TRBJ2-3, with D possibly being TRBD1 or TRBD2 (5 bases each). The CDR3 is made up of 13 amino acids. The V gene's germline CDR1 is GTSNPN and CDR2 SVGIG (reference sequence). The ends were cut back, 5 bases at V and 1 base at J, with 10 bases in the middle. This CDR3 reads CAWGGRGTDTQYF. DNA of the CDR3: TGTGCCTGGGGGGGACGGGGCACAGATACGCAGTATTTT.

This clonotype was detected many times. One end of the junction varies from germline; a read error may be responsible. The chain has TRBV12-3 or TRBV12-4 and TRBJ1-3; TRBD1 aligns across 7 bases. The CDR3 extends over 14 amino acids. CDR3 in amino acids: CASSSGGSGNTIYF. CDR3 nucleotide sequence: TGCGCCAGCAGTTCAGGGGGCTCTGGAAACACCATATATTTT.

This clonotype was observed a single time. The chain is built from TRBV12-3 or TRBV12-4 and TRBJ2-1; D call uncertain. The CDR3 length is 15 residues. Trimming took off 3 bases at V and 2 bases at J, with 11 bases between the two ends. CDR3 residues: CASSLDRYTYNEQFF. The CDR3 coding sequence is TGTGCCAGCAGTTTGGATAGGTATACCTACAATGAGCAGTTCTTC.

The chain joins TRBV2 to TRBJ1-2; tentative D call: TRBD1 (6 bases). CDR3 length: 12 amino acids. Germline CDR1 SNHLY, CDR2 FYNNEI. Between the trimmed V and J ends, which lost 9 bases and 4 bases, there was a span of 12 bases. This CDR3 reads CARATGRYGYTF. CDR3 DNA: TGTGCCAGGGCGACAGGCCGCTATGGCTACACCTTC.

This chain links TRBV30 with TRBJ2-2; 8 bases are a match to TRBD2. The germline gives CDR1 GTSNPN, CDR2 SVGIG (reference sequence). V shed 8 bases and J 4 bases; nucleotides not matched to a gene: 9. The CDR3 is 14 amino acids. CDR3 region: CAHTGGLPTGELFF. As DNA, the CDR3 is TGTGCCCATACGGGGGGGCTACCCACCGGGGAGCTGTTTTTT.

This clonotype was seen more than once but under ten times. This rearrangement joins TRBV20-1 to TRBJ2-3; D is possibly TRBD1 (6 bases). Trimming pared 6 bases from V and 2 bases from J, leaving 15 bases between. The CDR3 loop spans 14 amino acids. Germline CDR1 is DFQATT and CDR2 is SNEGSKA (reference sequence). The CDR3 loop reads CSAKTTGSTDTQYF. Written as DNA, the CDR3 is TGCAGTGCCAAAACGACAGGCTCCACAGATACGCAGTATTTT.

There are a few counts of this clonotype. The rearrangement uses TRBV30 and TRBJ1-1, with TRBD1 matching over 8 bases. Unmatched junction bases numbered 6, after V lost 2 bases and J lost 1 base. From germline, CDR1 is GTSNPN and CDR2 SVGIG (reference sequence). CDR3 length: 15 residues. CDR3: CAWSPRDRPNTEAFF. The CDR3 nucleotides read TGTGCCTGGAGTCCCCGGGACAGGCCGAACACTGAAGCTTTCTTT.

This sequence joins TRBV12-3 or TRBV12-4 and TRBJ2-1; 12 nucleotides agree with TRBD2. J gave up 7 bases and V 3 bases, and 13 bases lay outside the gene matches. The CDR3 runs to 18 residues. CDR3: CASSFPSRLAGVRNEQFF. CDR3 sequence (DNA): TGTGCCAGCAGTTTCCCCTCCAGACTAGCGGGAGTAAGGAATGAGCAGTTCTTC.

Only a few counts were recorded for this clonotype. The rearrangement joins TRBV6-1 to TRBJ2-7, with D possibly matching TRBD2 (6 bases). The CDR3 is 15 residues long. Germline V gene lookup returns CDR1 MNHNS and CDR2 SASEGT. The germline V and J ends were trimmed by 10 bases and 0 bases, with 19 bases remaining between them. CDR3 in amino acids: CATQTRGRGSYEQYF. Written as DNA, the CDR3 is TGTGCCACTCAGACGCGGGGCCGAGGCTCCTACGAGCAGTACTTC.

The V call is TRBV14, the J call TRBJ2-1; D ambiguous. CDR3 length: 14 amino acids. The germline gives CDR1 SGHDN, CDR2 FVKESK. V dropped 2 bases and J dropped 2 bases, with 7 bases sitting between them. The DNA of the CDR3 is TGTGCCAGCAGCCAATTTCTAGCCTACAATGAGCAGTTCTTC. Amino acid sequence: CASSQFLAYNEQFF.